These T cell receptor beta chains were read from a single sample in a study of shared clonotypes between healthy human individuals. Data came from immunoSEQ multiplex PCR; TCRdb stores just in-frame clones and leaves some out. In the table there are fewer than 2.5 million clones, over 85% of which are singletons. Sequencing was done on a sample of naive CD4+ T cells from PBMCs. All receptors derive from a man aged 18 to 35 in good health. Some clones in this sample may be carry-over from other donors' samples. The CDR3 runs from the conserved cysteine through the conserved F or W. A D gene is named only where the DNA matches it firmly. For some rows the clone size is stated as once, few or many, or as a class when expanded; others skip it.

TRBV28	TRBD1	NA	TRBJ1-2	TGTGCCAGCGGTCTCTCAAAGGGGGCGGGCAAAGATGGCTACACCTTC	CASGLSKGAGKDGYTF
TRBV6-6	NA	NA	TRBJ1-1	TGTGCCAGCAGTTACTCGCCCGCCCGGGGCACTGAAGCTTTCTTT	CASSYSPARGTEAFF
TRBV5-4	TRBD1	NA	TRBJ1-2	TGTGCCAGCAGCTTGACAGGGGCACATGTGAACTATGGCTACACCTTC	CASSLTGAHVNYGYTF
TRBV21-1	NA	once	TRBJ1-2	TGTGCCAGCACCCCACGCCGGGGACAGGGTCTACTCTATGGCTACACCTTC	CASTPRRGQGLLYGYTF
TRBV5-6	TRBD2	NA	TRBJ2-3	TGTGCCAGCAGCTTTCAACTAGCGATCCGGGCAGATACGCAGTATTTT	CASSFQLAIRADTQYF
TRBV7-3	TRBD2	NA	TRBJ2-3	TGTGCCAGCAGCCAAGGACTAGGAGTAGATACGCAGTATTTT	CASSQGLGVDTQYF
TRBV28	TRBD2	NA	TRBJ2-1	TGTGCCAGCAGTTTCGGCGGGAGCGTCGATGAGCAGTTCTTC	CASSFGGSVDEQFF
TRBV7-9	NA	NA	TRBJ2-7	TGTGCCAGCAGCTTTGAGGGAACCTACGAGCAGTACTTC	CASSFEGTYEQYF
TRBV2	TRBD1	once	TRBJ2-5	TGTGCCAGCAGCGCCGGGACAGGGAAGGAGACCCAGTACTTC	CASSAGTGKETQYF
TRBV4-1	NA	NA	TRBJ2-1	TGCGCCAGCAGCCAAGTCCGCGCGGACCCCTACAATGAGCAGTTCTTC	CASSQVRADPYNEQFF
TRBV5-4	NA	NA	TRBJ1-1	TGTGCCAGCAGCTTGGCCTCGCCAGGGGCGAACACTGAAGCTTTCTTT	CASSLASPGANTEAFF
TRBV6-1	NA	NA	TRBJ2-1	TGTGCCAGCAGTGTCGAGAGGTTCTCCTACAATGAGCAGTTCTTC	CASSVERFSYNEQFF
TRBV12-5	NA	few	TRBJ1-1	TGTGCTAGTGGTTGGTCCCTTGGAGCTTTCTTT	CASGWSLGAFF
TRBV28	TRBD2	NA	TRBJ2-7	TGTGCCAGCAGTCTTAGCGGGACCGCTCGGGACGAGCAGTACTTC	CASSLSGTARDEQYF
TRBV5-6	NA	NA	TRBJ2-7	TGTGCCAGCAGCTCGGCCACCGGGATGACCGACGAGCAGTACTTC	CASSSATGMTDEQYF
TRBV11-3	NA	NA	TRBJ2-7	TGTGCCAGCAAAAAGGGAGCGGGCGCCTACGAGCAGTACTTC	CASKKGAGAYEQYF
TRBV28	TRBD2	NA	TRBJ2-7	TGTGCCAGCAGGGGGACTAGATCCTACGAGCAGTACTTC	CASRGTRSYEQYF
TRBV14	NA	NA	TRBJ1-1	TGTGCCAGCAGCCAACAGGGTATAACTGAAGCTTTCTTT	CASSQQGITEAFF
TRBV7-9	TRBD1	NA	TRBJ2-3	TGTGCCAGCGGACGTGGGGGGACAGGGGGTTCAGATACGCAGTATTTT	CASGRGGTGGSDTQYF
TRBV18	NA	NA	TRBJ1-1	TGTGCCAGCTCACCGTATAATCCCCTTCTGGGCACTGAAGCTTTCTTT	CASSPYNPLLGTEAFF
TRBV11-2	TRBD2	NA	TRBJ2-1	TGTGCCAGCAGTTGGGGACTAGCGGGCAATGAGCAGTTCTTC	CASSWGLAGNEQFF
TRBV14	TRBD2	NA	TRBJ2-7	TGTGCCAGCAGCCAAGGTCCGGGCGGGAGATTGGGCGAGCAGTACTTC	CASSQGPGGRLGEQYF
TRBV5-6	NA	once	TRBJ1-1	TGTGCCAGCAGTACCGTGGGGGCCCCCGCAACGGAAGCTTTCTTT	CASSTVGAPATEAFF
TRBV28	TRBD1	NA	TRBJ1-5	TGTGCCAGCAGTCAACAGGGGGGAGGCAATCAGCCCCAGCATTTT	CASSQQGGGNQPQHF
TRBV29-1	TRBD2	once	TRBJ2-5	TGCAGCGTCGGACTAGCGGAGCAAGAGACCCAGTACTTC	CSVGLAEQETQYF
TRBV6-6	NA	NA	TRBJ2-1	TGTGCCAGCAGTTACGGACAAGGTGGGAATGAGCAGTTCTTC	CASSYGQGGNEQFF
TRBV28	TRBD1	NA	TRBJ2-1	TGTGCCGTAACAGGGGGCTCGGATCTATACAATGAGCAGTTCTTC	CAVTGGSDLYNEQFF
TRBV5-1	NA	NA	TRBJ2-3	TGCGCCAGCAGCTATGGGACTGGCACAGATACGCAGTATTTT	CASSYGTGTDTQYF
TRBV29-1	TRBD2	NA	TRBJ2-3	TGCAGCGTGGGGACTAGCGGGAGTGCAGATACGCAGTATTTT	CSVGTSGSADTQYF
TRBV5-1	NA	NA	TRBJ2-5	TGCGCCAGCAGCTTGGGTCCTCAGGTCGGGGAGACCCAGTACTTC	CASSLGPQVGETQYF
TRBV18	NA	NA	TRBJ1-5	TGTGCCAGCTCACTACAGGGCGCGGGAAGCAATCAGCCCCAGCATTTT	CASSLQGAGSNQPQHF
TRBV5-4	NA	NA	TRBJ2-1	TGTGCCAGCAGCCAGGAGGGGGCAGGTCTTATTGAGCAGTTCTTC	CASSQEGAGLIEQFF
TRBV29-1	TRBD2	once	TRBJ2-1	TGCAGCGTTGTGGACTACTGGAGCGGGAGATATGAGCAGTTCTTC	CSVVDYWSGRYEQFF
TRBV28	NA	NA	TRBJ2-7	TGTGCCAGCAGTTACAGCGGCGGGTCCTACGAGCAGTACTTC	CASSYSGGSYEQYF
TRBV12-5	NA	NA	TRBJ2-1	TGTGCTAGTGGTCTTGGGACTGGCTCCTACAATGAGCAGTTCTTC	CASGLGTGSYNEQFF
TRBV19	TRBD2	NA	TRBJ2-7	TGTGCCAGTAGTAAGACAGTTAGCGGGGCGATTTACGAGCAGTACTTC	CASSKTVSGAIYEQYF
TRBV30	TRBD1	few	TRBJ2-2	TGTGCCTGGAGTGTAATGGGACAGGGCGCCGGGGAGCTGTTTTTT	CAWSVMGQGAGELFF
TRBV6-6	TRBD2	NA	TRBJ2-7	TGTGCCAGCAGCTACGGACTAGCGGGAGACTACGAGCAGTACTTC	CASSYGLAGDYEQYF
TRBV7-2	NA	NA	TRBJ1-5	TGTGCCAGCAGCTCCCCCCCGCGGCCCCAGCATTTT	CASSSPPRPQHF
TRBV11-2	TRBD2	NA	TRBJ2-7	TGTGCCAGCAGCCTGGGACTAGCGGGAGAAATCTACGAGCAGTACTTC	CASSLGLAGEIYEQYF